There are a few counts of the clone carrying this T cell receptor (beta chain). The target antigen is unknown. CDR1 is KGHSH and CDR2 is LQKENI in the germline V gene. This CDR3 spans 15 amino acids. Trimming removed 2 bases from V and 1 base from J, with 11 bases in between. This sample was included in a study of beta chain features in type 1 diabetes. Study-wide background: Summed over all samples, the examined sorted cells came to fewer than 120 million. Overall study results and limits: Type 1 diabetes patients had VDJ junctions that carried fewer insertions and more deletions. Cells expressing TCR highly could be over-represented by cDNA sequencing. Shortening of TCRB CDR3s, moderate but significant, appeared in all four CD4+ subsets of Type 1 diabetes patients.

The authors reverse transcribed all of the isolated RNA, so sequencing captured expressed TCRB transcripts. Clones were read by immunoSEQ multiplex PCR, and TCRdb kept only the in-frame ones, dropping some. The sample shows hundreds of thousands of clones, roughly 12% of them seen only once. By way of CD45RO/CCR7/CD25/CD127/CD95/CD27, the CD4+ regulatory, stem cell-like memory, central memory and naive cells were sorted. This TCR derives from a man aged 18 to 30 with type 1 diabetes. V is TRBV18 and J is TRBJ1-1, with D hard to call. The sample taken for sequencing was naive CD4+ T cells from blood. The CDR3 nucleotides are TGTGCCAGCTCACCAAGCCAGGAGGCGAACACTGAAGCTTTCTTT. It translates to CASSPSQEANTEAFF.